These 5 T cell receptor beta chains came from one sample sequenced in a study of cytomegalovirus exposure and HLA in healthy donors. 60 Vbeta and 13 Jbeta primers were used in PCR. Some clones are missing from TCRdb's copy, which holds only in-frame ones; the method was immunoSEQ multiplex PCR. This table holds 160,000 or so clones, 70% to 90% found once. Input material: PBMCs. Receptors originate from a woman aged 18-29 years in good health and CMV-seronegative.

On this clone: The junction shows a germline mismatch at one end, possibly a read error. V is TRBV7-2 and J is TRBJ2-1; a possible D gene is TRBD2 (6 bases). CDR1 SGHTA and CDR2 FQGNSA come from the germline V gene. The CDR3 covers 16 residues. In nucleotides, the CDR3 is TGTGCCAGCAGCATAGCCGGGCTGGGACTCCTCAATGAGCAGTTCTTC. As protein: CASSIAGLGLLNEQFF.

The chain couples TRBV5-1 to TRBJ2-3; D might be TRBD2 (5 bases). Trimming cost V 4 bases and J 4 bases, with 16 bases left between them. The CDR3 length is 15 residues. CDR1 is SGHRS, CDR2 YFSETQ, per germline. The CDR3 DNA reads TGCGCCAGCAGCCCTGTTGAGGGTCGGGCAGATACGCAGTATTTT. Protein product: CASSPVEGRADTQYF.

The V and J genes are TRBV19 and TRBJ2-7; D not resolved. Trimming removed 5 bases at V and 3 bases at J, with 14 bases between. Per germline, CDR1 LNHDA and CDR2 SQIVND (reference sequence). The CDR3 has 14 amino acids. CDR3: CASSVDSHDYEQYF. The DNA for the CDR3 is TGTGCCAGTAGTGTCGATAGCCACGACTACGAGCAGTACTTC.

V is TRBV7-9 and J is TRBJ2-4; perhaps TRBD2 as D (6 bases). The V end lost 1 base, the J end lost 3 bases, and 19 bases lay between the germline ends. This CDR3 comprises 18 residues. The germline V gene encodes CDR1 SEHNR and CDR2 FQNEAQ (reference sequence). This CDR3 is CASSLVHPSAGSKNIQYF. The CDR3 DNA is TGTGCCAGCAGCTTAGTTCACCCCTCGGCGGGGAGCAAAAACATTCAGTACTTC.

The V and J genes are TRBV21-1 and TRBJ2-1; the DNA was not used to check the table's D call, TRBD2. TRBV21-1 is recorded as a pseudogene. The CDR3 runs to 14 residues. CDR3 in amino acids: CASSSQGLGNEQFF. CDR3 DNA sequence: TGTGCCAGCAGCTCGCAAGGACTAGGCAATGAGCAGTTCTTC.